Listed here are 20 T cell receptor beta chains from one sample, sequenced in a study of blood T cell repertoires in COVID-19. Here immunoSEQ multiplex PCR was the method, and the copy in TCRdb shows in-frame clones only, minus some. The sample records over 85,000 clones, around 87% being singletons. The sequenced sample was peripheral blood. These receptors originate from a male donor with acute or convalescent COVID-19.

This chain joins TRBV4-2 and TRBJ1-3, with D possibly TRBD1 on 6 matching bases. Germline CDR1 and CDR2: LGHNA and YNFKEQ. V gave up 4 bases and J gave up 4 bases, with 20 bases separating them. The CDR3 length is 17 residues. CDR3 loop: CASSRAPGQPGGNTIYF. In DNA, the CDR3 is TGTGCCAGCAGCCGGGCCCCGGGACAACCAGGGGGAAACACCATATATTTT.

The chain uses TRBV30 and TRBJ1-6; D remains unclear. This CDR3 region has 15 residues. Germline assignment: CDR1 GTSNPN and CDR2 SVGIG (reference sequence). The V end was cut by 3 bases, the J end by 0 bases, with 9 bases between. CDR3 sequence reads: CAWRPGSSYNSPLHF. The CDR3 DNA reads as TGTGCCTGGAGGCCGGGGAGCTCCTATAATTCACCCCTCCACTTT.

The chain combines TRBV2 with TRBJ1-2; no definite D call. Germline assignment: CDR1 SNHLY and CDR2 FYNNEI. The CDR3 is 14 amino acids. The V end lost 4 bases, the J end lost 0 bases, and 9 bases lay between the germline ends. CDR3 residues: CASSASRANYGYTF. The CDR3 DNA is TGTGCCAGCAGTGCTAGCCGAGCTAACTATGGCTACACCTTC.

The DNA for the CDR3 is TGTGCCAGCACCCTCACCGCGGGGGCCCACGAGCAGTACTTC. Translated: CASTLTAGAHEQYF. This chain uses TRBV11-3 with TRBJ2-7, with TRBD2 as a possible D gene (7 bases). CDR1 and CDR2 from the germline V gene are SGHNT and YENEEA. The CDR3 spans 14 residues. Trimming took off 7 bases at V and 5 bases at J, with 18 bases between the two ends.

To note about this clone: Other DNA sequences within the sample encode an identical CDR3. The CDR3 DNA sequence: TGCGCCAGCAGCTCAGCGGGGGGCACAGATACGCAGTATTTT. It translates to CASSSAGGTDTQYF. V is TRBV5-1 and J is TRBJ2-3; 8 bases fit TRBD2. The CDR3 runs 14 residues. The V gene's germline CDR1 is SGHRS and CDR2 YFSETQ. V shed 3 bases and J 1 base; nucleotides not matched to a gene: 1.

The chain couples TRBV4-1 to TRBJ1-1, with 8 bases that match TRBD1. Germline V gene data show CDR1 as MGHRA and CDR2 as YSYEKL. V shed 4 bases and J 0 bases; nucleotides not matched to a gene: 7. The length of the CDR3 is 16 residues. The CDR3 region is CASSLRQGPMNTEAFF. CDR3 DNA: TGCGCCAGCAGCCTCCGACAGGGGCCTATGAACACTGAAGCTTTCTTT.

The rearrangement uses TRBV10-3 and TRBJ1-4; possible D gene TRBD1, 5 bases. Trimming pared 10 bases from V and 1 base from J, leaving 13 bases between. The CDR3 runs 14 residues. Germline assignment: CDR1 ENHRY and CDR2 SYGVKD. The CDR3 protein is CATSGRLTNEKLFF. The CDR3 nucleotides are TGTGCCACCTCAGGGAGGTTAACTAATGAAAAACTGTTTTTT.

This chain links TRBV7-2 with TRBJ2-7; D perhaps matches TRBD2 (5 bases). The CDR3 loop spans 13 amino acids. Per germline, CDR1 SGHTA and CDR2 FQGNSA. Trimming left V 4 bases short and J 3 bases short, with 10 bases between. The CDR3 nucleotides are TGTGCCAGCAGCTCCCCCGGGGTCTACGAGCAGTACTTC. Amino acids: CASSSPGVYEQYF.

The gene calls are TRBV19 and TRBJ1-5; TRBD1 is a possible D gene (5 bases). The CDR3 length is 17 residues. V was pared by 3 bases and J by 2 bases, with 17 bases between. The V gene's germline CDR1 is LNHDA and CDR2 SQIVND (reference sequence). The CDR3 region is CASSIPGRQSGNQPQHF. The CDR3 region has the DNA TGTGCCAGTAGTATCCCAGGAAGACAGTCCGGCAATCAGCCCCAGCATTTT. The entire variable domain, with the rest obtained from reference TRBV19 and TRBJ1-5, is as follows: DGGITQSPKYLFRKEGQNVTLSCEQNLNHDAMYWYRQDPGQGLRLIYYSQIVNDFQKGDIAEGYSVSREKKESFPLTVTSAQKNPTAFYLCASSIPGRQSGNQPQHFGDGTRLSIL.

V is TRBV6-5 and J is TRBJ1-5, with 10 bases matching TRBD1. The CDR3 consists of 15 residues. J gave up 6 bases and V 5 bases, and 7 bases lay outside the gene matches. CDR1 and CDR2 (germline): MNHEY, SVGAGI. The CDR3 nucleotides read TGTGCCAGCAGTAGGGACAGGGGAGGCTTTCAGCCCCAGCATTTT. Translated: CASSRDRGGFQPQHF.

CDR3 in amino acids: CASSSQGVDGYTF. For the CDR3, the DNA is TGCGCCAGCAGCTCACAGGGAGTTGATGGCTACACCTTC. The chain employs TRBV5-1 and TRBJ1-2; tentative D call: TRBD1 (6 bases). Germline V gene sequence: CDR1 SGHRS, CDR2 YFSETQ. The germline V and J ends were trimmed by 3 bases and 6 bases, with 12 bases remaining between them. The CDR3 consists of 13 residues.

This chain uses TRBV12-2 with TRBJ2-7; the table gives TRBD2 as D, unverified against the DNA. TRBV12-2 is flagged as a pseudogene. The CDR3 runs to 13 residues. CDR3 nucleotide sequence: TGTGCAAGTCGCTCCCGTAGCTCCTACGAGCAGTACTTC. Its translation is CASRSRSSYEQYF.

The chain links TRBV7-2 to TRBJ1-5; 12 nucleotides line up with TRBD1. This CDR3 spans 16 amino acids. Germline V lookup: CDR1 SGHTA, CDR2 FQGNSA. V lost 5 bases, J lost 6 bases, and 8 bases stayed unmatched. The CDR3 region has the DNA TGTGCCAGCAGCCTAGGGACAGGGGGCGCAGGTCAGCCCCAGCATTTT. Protein product: CASSLGTGGAGQPQHF.

The rearrangement joins TRBV24-1 to TRBJ1-2, with 10 bases aligning to TRBD1. Trimming cost V 4 bases and J 5 bases; bases outside gene matches: 6. From germline, CDR1 is KGHDR and CDR2 SFDVKD. This CDR3 comprises 15 residues. Here the CDR3 reads CATSDEDRGYYGYTF. The CDR3 coding sequence is TGTGCCACCAGTGACGAGGACAGGGGGTATTATGGCTACACCTTC.

In this sample, this clone turned up once. This chain joins TRBV19 and TRBJ1-6; no definite D call. Germline CDR1 is LNHDA and CDR2 is SQIVND (reference sequence). The CDR3 totals 13 residues. V was shortened by 5 bases and J by 7 bases, with 9 bases between the two germline ends. The CDR3 nucleotides read TGTGCCAGTAGTGGGCTTAGAAATTCACCCCTCCACTTT. Its translation is CASSGLRNSPLHF.

The V call is TRBV2, the J call TRBJ1-2; D gene ambiguous. In germline, CDR1 is SNHLY, CDR2 FYNNEI. V lost 5 bases and J 8 bases, leaving 15 bases between the germline ends. The length of the CDR3 is 13 residues. The CDR3, as DNA: TGTGCCAGCAGTAAATCCTCGGGAGGCGGCTACACCTTC. This translates into CASSKSSGGGYTF.

This clone was counted once. V is TRBV30 and J is TRBJ1-5; 9 positions match TRBD1. V lost 3 bases and J lost 5; bases outside the gene matches: 2. The CDR3 sequence is 13 residues long. Germline V CDR1 and CDR2: GTSNPN, SVGIG (reference sequence). CDR3 sequence: CAWSWTGDQPQHF. Here the CDR3 DNA reads TGTGCCTGGAGCTGGACAGGGGATCAGCCCCAGCATTTT.

The chain employs TRBV7-2 and TRBJ2-1, with TRBD2 identical over 10 bases. This CDR3 has 16 residues. The V gene end was trimmed by 4 bases and the J gene end by 8 bases; junction bases not matched to a gene: 11. Looked up from germline, CDR1 is SGHTA and CDR2 is FQGNSA. CDR3 in amino acids: CASSSLSGGPRYEQFF. The CDR3 nucleotides read TGTGCCAGCAGCTCCCTTAGCGGGGGGCCCAGGTATGAGCAGTTCTTC.

This sequence joins TRBV10-3 and TRBJ2-7; the D gene is possibly TRBD2 (7 bases). Trimming took 5 bases from V and 1 from J, leaving 18 bases between them. The CDR3 sequence is 16 residues long. Germline V CDR1 and CDR2: ENHRY, SYGVKD. Here the CDR3 reads CAISQRGAGKSYEQYF. In DNA, the CDR3 is TGTGCCATCAGTCAACGGGGGGCAGGGAAATCCTACGAGCAGTACTTC.

The rearrangement links TRBV5-1 to TRBJ2-5; the D gene is possibly TRBD2 (5 bases). Looked up from germline, CDR1 is SGHRS and CDR2 is YFSETQ. The V end was cut by 0 bases, the J end by 2 bases, with 11 bases between. The CDR3 contains 15 residues. The CDR3 loop reads CASSLAGAAQETQYF. CDR3 in DNA: TGCGCCAGCAGCTTGGCCGGAGCGGCACAAGAGACCCAGTACTTC.